A single sample gave rise to the 19 T cell receptor beta chains below, sequenced in a study of T-cell memory formation after mild COVID-19 (dated by TCRdb to 2020 to 2023). Receptors were amplified or captured by 5' RACE. The sequencer listed for this sample is Illumina NovaSeq 6000. The raw public data were reprocessed by TCRdb itself: fastp quality trimming at Q25, MiXCR clonotype calling, in-frame beta chains only. CDR3 protein duplicates are merged, each entry listing the most common genes and DNA. The sample data list hundreds of thousands of distinct CDR3 sequences, and roughly 21% of these were observed just once. The ten most abundant clones make up about 8.4% of the sample. Material: PBMCs or a T cell subset sorted from them (not recorded which). All receptors derive from an adult woman who had mild COVID-19 (a few samples of this study predate the infection). The sample titles of this study are shuffled in the database, so cell type and time point are left out; the donor was told from shared clones.

This clonotype was detected a few times. The V call is TRBV5-6, the J call TRBJ2-5; 7 bases are a match to TRBD1. After removal of 4 bases from V and 2 bases from J, the junction contained 11 bases not matched to a gene. The CDR3 loop spans 16 amino acids. The V gene's germline CDR1 is SGHDT and CDR2 YYEEEE. The CDR3 coding sequence is TGTGCCAGCAGCGTTCGACAGGGAATTGGGCAAGAGACCCAGTACTTC. Its protein product is CASSVRQGIGQETQYF.

The rearrangement links TRBV6-2 or TRBV6-3 to TRBJ1-1, with D perhaps TRBD1 (5 bases). Germline values: CDR1 MNHEY, CDR2 SVGEGT. The CDR3 consists of 15 residues. Trimming left V 6 bases short and J 4 bases short, with 18 bases between. DNA for the CDR3: TGTGCCAGCAGACTACTACCCCGGGGCGGCACTGAAGCTTTCTTT. Its protein is CASRLLPRGGTEAFF.

The CDR3 reads CASSEMLAPVTNEKLFF. CDR3 coding DNA: TGTGCCAGCAGTGAAATGTTAGCGCCGGTAACTAATGAAAAACTGTTTTTT. The rearrangement links TRBV25-1 to TRBJ1-4; unclear D gene. The CDR3 covers 17 residues. V lost 2 bases to trimming and J lost 1 base, with 14 bases between them. Germline V gives CDR1 MGHDK, CDR2 SYGVNS. Looking up the rest from reference TRBV25-1 and TRBJ1-4 gives the full variable domain: EADIYQTPRYLVIGTGKKITLECSQTMGHDKMYWYQQDPGMELHLIHYSYGVNSTEKGDLSSESTVSRIRTEHFPLTLESARPSHTSQYLCASSEMLAPVTNEKLFFGSGTQLSVL.

This rearrangement joins TRBV7-8 to TRBJ2-5; a possible D gene is TRBD1 (6 bases). Trimming cost V 5 bases and J 2 bases, with 15 bases left between them. The CDR3 extends over 15 amino acids. Looked up from germline, CDR1 is SGHVS and CDR2 is FQNEAQ. CDR3 in DNA: TGTGCCAGCAGCCCTAGGGGACACGATCAAGAGACCCAGTACTTC. The encoded protein is CASSPRGHDQETQYF.

The rearrangement uses TRBV7-3 and TRBJ2-1; D remains ambiguous. From germline, CDR1 is SGHTA and CDR2 FQGTGA. The CDR3 has 15 residues. V was pared by 2 bases and J by 8 bases, with 16 bases between. Written as DNA, the CDR3 is TGTGCCAGCAGCTTAGTGGGCGGCGGCGACGATGAGCAGTTCTTC. Protein product: CASSLVGGGDDEQFF.

This clonotype was recorded a few times. The chain uses TRBV20-1 and TRBJ1-4, with D unresolved. Between the trimmed V and J ends, which lost 0 bases and 8 bases, there was a span of 13 bases. Germline CDR1 and CDR2: DFQATT and SNEGSKA (reference sequence). The CDR3 runs to 14 residues. This CDR3 is CSARDLAASEKLFF. As DNA, the CDR3 is TGCAGTGCTAGAGATTTGGCTGCTTCCGAAAAACTGTTTTTT.

The rearrangement links TRBV20-1 to TRBJ1-5; D is possibly TRBD1 (5 bases). V lost 7 bases, J lost 5 bases, and 9 bases lay in between. Germline lookup yields CDR1 DFQATT and CDR2 SNEGSKA (reference sequence). The CDR3 has 11 amino acids. The CDR3 DNA reads TGCAGTGGGGGCCTGGATCAGCCCCAGCATTTT. Translated: CSGGLDQPQHF.

This chain uses TRBV15 with TRBJ2-3; possibly TRBD2 for D (5 bases). The V end lost 8 bases, the J end lost 0 bases, and 6 bases lay between the germline ends. CDR1 and CDR2 from the germline V gene are LNHNV and YYDKDF (reference sequence). The CDR3 extends over 12 amino acids. In DNA, the CDR3 is TGTGCCACCGCTAGCAGCACAGATACGCAGTATTTT. Protein product: CATASSTDTQYF.

This clonotype was recorded a few times. The DNA for the CDR3 is TGTGCCAGCAGCCCAGAGGACAGGGGGCTTGCTAATGAAAAACTGTTTTTT. Its protein is CASSPEDRGLANEKLFF. The chain recombines TRBV12-3 or TRBV12-4 with TRBJ1-4; the match to TRBD1 covers 11 bases. V lost 6 bases to trimming and J lost 3 bases; unmatched junction nucleotides: 9. The CDR3 has 17 amino acids.

This clonotype has a handful of counts. The rearrangement uses TRBV2 and TRBJ1-5; D remains unclear. With 2 bases removed from V and 7 bases from J, the gap between germline ends came to 15 bases. Germline-derived CDR1 and CDR2 are SNHLY and FYNNEI. The CDR3 spans 15 residues. The CDR3, as DNA: TGTGCCAGCAGTGAAAACAATTCGAAGAAACAGCCCCAGCATTTT. Translating gives CASSENNSKKQPQHF.

This sequence joins TRBV5-4 and TRBJ1-6; no definite D call. This CDR3 is 13 amino acids long. The V end lost 3 bases, the J end lost 7 bases, and 8 bases lay between the germline ends. Per germline, CDR1 SGHNT and CDR2 YYREEE (reference sequence). CDR3: CASSYGNNSPLHF. The DNA for the CDR3 is TGTGCCAGCAGCTACGGGAACAATTCACCCCTCCACTTT.

This clonotype occurred a few times. The chain links TRBV7-2 to TRBJ1-3; D may be TRBD1 (6 bases). Germline V gene sequence: CDR1 SGHTA, CDR2 FQGNSA. The V end lost 1 base, the J end lost 3 bases, and 7 bases lay between the germline ends. The CDR3 spans 14 residues. The CDR3 here is CASSLVTGGNTIYF. DNA for the CDR3: TGTGCCAGCAGCTTAGTGACAGGTGGAAACACCATATATTTT.

This clonotype has a count of ten or more. This chain links TRBV5-1 with TRBJ2-3, with 7 bases matching TRBD2. Germline V gene data show CDR1 as SGHRS and CDR2 as YFSETQ. The CDR3 is 16 residues long. Trimming at V came to 4 bases and at J to 4 bases, leaving 12 bases not matched to a gene. CDR3 in DNA: TGCGCCAGCAGCCTGTCGGGGCGGGAGCTCGCAGATACGCAGTATTTT. The encoded protein is CASSLSGRELADTQYF.

V usage is TRBV9 and J usage is TRBJ2-2, with D tentatively TRBD1 or TRBD2 (6 bases each). Germline CDR1 reads SGDLS; CDR2 reads YYNGEE. V lost 0 bases, J lost 4 bases, and 13 bases lay in between. This CDR3 comprises 16 residues. The CDR3 is CASSVGLPGATGELFF. In nucleotides, the CDR3 is TGTGCCAGCAGCGTAGGTCTCCCGGGGGCCACCGGGGAGCTGTTTTTT.

J is TRBJ2-7 and V is TRBV5-1; TRBD1 aligns across 9 bases. Germline CDR1 SGHRS, CDR2 YFSETQ. This CDR3 is built from 16 residues. The trim removed 3 bases at V and 6 bases at J, leaving 13 bases unmatched. In DNA form, the CDR3 reads TGCGCCAGCAGCTCTGGAGCCAAACAGGGGGCGAGCGAGCAGTACTTC. Translated, it gives CASSSGAKQGASEQYF. Combining the CDR3 with reference TRBV5-1 and TRBJ2-7 gives the whole variable domain KAGVTQTPRYLIKTRGQQVTLSCSPISGHRSVSWYQQTPGQGLQFLFEYFSETQRNKGNFPGRFSGRQFSNSRSEMNVSTLELGDSALYLCASSSGAKQGASEQYFGPGTRLTVT.

The J gene is TRBJ2-1, the V gene TRBV6-2 or TRBV6-3; 9 positions agree with TRBD2. This CDR3 is built from 15 residues. The junction had 7 bases not matched to a gene; V was cut back by 7 bases and J by 3 bases. Germline-derived CDR1 and CDR2 are MNHEY and SVGEGT. The CDR3 is CASTGAGGLYNEQFF. The CDR3 bases are TGTGCCAGCACCGGAGCGGGGGGCCTCTACAATGAGCAGTTCTTC.

This clonotype was counted a few times. The chain has TRBV20-1 and TRBJ1-6; maybe TRBD1 (5 bases). CDR3 length: 14 amino acids. Germline V gives CDR1 DFQATT, CDR2 SNEGSKA (reference sequence). The germline V and J ends were trimmed by 2 bases and 7 bases, with 12 bases remaining between them. The CDR3: CSARTGTGNSPLHF. DNA of the CDR3: TGCAGTGCTAGAACCGGGACGGGGAATTCACCCCTCCACTTT.

This clonotype was seen only a few times. The chain uses TRBV6-6 and TRBJ2-7; 10 bases are shared with TRBD2. This CDR3 has 14 residues. The trim removed 7 bases at V and 4 bases at J, leaving 7 bases unmatched. Germline V gives CDR1 MNHNY, CDR2 SVGAGI (reference sequence). The CDR3 is CASNAVAGGYEQYF. The CDR3 nucleotides read TGTGCCAGCAACGCGGTAGCGGGAGGTTACGAGCAGTACTTC.

This rearrangement joins TRBV7-2 to TRBJ1-1; possible D gene TRBD1, 5 bases. The germline V and J ends were trimmed by 5 bases and 0 bases, with 16 bases remaining between them. CDR1 and CDR2 from the germline V gene are SGHTA and FQGNSA. This CDR3 spans 16 amino acids. The CDR3 nucleotides read TGTGCCAGCAGCCCTAGACAGCAATCAATGAACACTGAAGCTTTCTTT. Protein product: CASSPRQQSMNTEAFF.